Shown below are 22 T cell receptor beta chains from a single sample sequenced in a study of a mutant IDH1 vaccine in newly diagnosed glioma. Described time point: week 11, during vaccination. Every single dose of the vaccine, 300 ug of mutant IDH1 20-mer peptide, came with topical imiquimod. Produced via immunoSEQ multiplex PCR; TCRdb's table is partial and in-frame only. Among around 130,000 clones listed, around 80% were seen once. No antigen is known for these receptors. The sample was PBMCs, taken from a glioma patient whose treatment included an IDH1 peptide vaccine. The receptors shown here come from a man aged 35 to 55 with glioma.

The V gene is TRBV19, the J gene TRBJ1-5; TRBD1 agrees at 7 bases. CDR1 is LNHDA and CDR2 is SQIVND in the germline V gene (reference sequence). The V gene end was trimmed by 5 bases and the J gene end by 4 bases; junction bases not matched to a gene: 5. This CDR3 has 14 amino acids. The DNA of the CDR3 is TGTGCCAGTAGTTACACAGGGGATAATCAGCCCCAGCATTTT. This gives the protein CASSYTGDNQPQHF.

The chain is built from TRBV7-2 and TRBJ2-3; 9 nucleotides match TRBD2. There are 15 residues in the CDR3. V trimming: 1 base; J trimming: 3 bases; junction bases outside the gene matches: 2. The germline gives CDR1 SGHTA, CDR2 FQGNSA. The DNA of the CDR3 is TGTGCCAGCAGCTTAGGGCTAGCGGGGACAGATACGCAGTATTTT. This encodes CASSLGLAGTDTQYF.

J is TRBJ2-7 and V is TRBV21-1; TRBD2 was called by the table and not checked on the DNA. TRBV21-1 is assigned pseudogene status. The CDR3 is 16 residues long. The CDR3 here is CASSKRTSGSTYEQYF. The DNA for the CDR3 is TGTGCCAGCAGCAAAAGGACTAGCGGATCCACTTACGAGCAGTACTTC.

The rearrangement links TRBV19 to TRBJ1-2; D not certain. Germline V CDR1 and CDR2: LNHDA, SQIVND (reference sequence). V lost 5 bases and J lost 2, with 9 bases in between. The length of the CDR3 is 13 residues. The CDR3: CASSLTENYGYTF. CDR3 bases: TGTGCCAGTAGTCTTACAGAAAACTATGGCTACACCTTC. The full variable domain, its missing parts supplied by reference TRBV19 and TRBJ1-2, is DGGITQSPKYLFRKEGQNVTLSCEQNLNHDAMYWYRQDPGQGLRLIYYSQIVNDFQKGDIAEGYSVSREKKESFPLTVTSAQKNPTAFYLCASSLTENYGYTFGSGTRLTVV.

The V call is TRBV19, the J call TRBJ1-1; tentatively, D is TRBD1 (5 bases). CDR1 LNHDA and CDR2 SQIVND come from the germline V gene (reference sequence). The CDR3 runs 14 residues. V lost 10 bases and J lost 2, with 17 bases in between. The CDR3 coding sequence is TGTGCCACCCATAGCCGACAGAAAAACACTGAAGCTTTCTTT. It encodes CATHSRQKNTEAFF.

V gene TRBV7-9 combines with J gene TRBJ2-1; 16 nucleotides line up with TRBD2. CDR3 length: 18 amino acids. Germline V lookup: CDR1 SEHNR, CDR2 FQNEAQ (reference sequence). The V segment lost 5 bases and the J segment 0 bases; nucleotides outside the gene matches: 4. For the CDR3, the DNA is TGTGCCAGCAGCCCGGGACTAGCGGGGGGGCACTCCTACAATGAGCAGTTCTTC. Its protein is CASSPGLAGGHSYNEQFF.

The chain uses TRBV6-5 and TRBJ2-1, with TRBD2 matching 8 bases. The CDR3 consists of 15 residues. V shed 0 bases and J 6 bases; nucleotides not matched to a gene: 4. CDR1 MNHEY and CDR2 SVGAGI come from the germline V gene. The CDR3, as DNA: TGTGCCAGCAGTTACTCGGGGACTAGTACCAATGAGCAGTTCTTC. As protein: CASSYSGTSTNEQFF.

J is TRBJ1-3 and V is TRBV18, with D tentatively TRBD1 (5 bases). There are 13 residues in the CDR3. Germline V gene data show CDR1 as KGHSH and CDR2 as LQKENI. The CDR3 DNA reads TGTGTAACATCCCGGGGCGCCGGAAACACCATATATTTT. Its protein is CVTSRGAGNTIYF.

The rearrangement joins TRBV5-4 to TRBJ1-2; 10 nucleotides match TRBD1. V dropped 5 bases and J dropped 3; count of bases not matched to a gene: 4. Germline values: CDR1 SGHNT, CDR2 YYREEE (reference sequence). CDR3 length equals 14 residues. The CDR3 sequence: CASRTGTGDYGYTF. DNA of the CDR3: TGTGCCAGCAGAACCGGGACAGGGGACTATGGCTACACCTTC. Using reference TRBV5-4 and TRBJ1-2 for the parts outside the CDR3, the full variable domain is ETGVTQSPTHLIKTRGQQVTLRCSSQSGHNTVSWYQQALGQGPQFIFQYYREEENGRGNFPPRFSGLQFPNYSSELNVNALELDDSALYLCASRTGTGDYGYTFGSGTRLTVV.

The rearrangement links TRBV7-2 to TRBJ2-2, with D unclear. V lost 4 bases and J lost 7, with 13 bases in between. Germline V gives CDR1 SGHTA, CDR2 FQGNSA. This CDR3 region has 14 residues. CDR3 bases: TGTGCCAGCAGCTCATTGGTAATTGGCGGGGAGCTGTTTTTT. This translates into CASSSLVIGGELFF.

This chain joins TRBV4-3 and TRBJ2-7; 10 bases are a match to TRBD1. V trimming: 4 bases; J trimming: 2 bases; junction bases outside the gene matches: 5. The CDR3 spans 15 residues. Germline V gene lookup returns CDR1 LGHNA and CDR2 YSLEER. In DNA form, the CDR3 reads TGCGCCAGCAGCCCGGCGACAGGGGGCGCCTACGAGCAGTACTTC. It is translated as CASSPATGGAYEQYF.

The J gene is TRBJ2-7, the V gene TRBV7-2; 8 bases map to TRBD1. CDR3 size: 15 residues. Looked up from germline, CDR1 is SGHTA and CDR2 is FQGNSA. Trimming at V came to 0 bases and at J to 2 bases, leaving 3 bases not matched to a gene. CDR3 DNA: TGTGCCAGCAGCTTAGCGGGACAGGTCACCTACGAGCAGTACTTC. This encodes CASSLAGQVTYEQYF. The full variable domain, completed using reference TRBV7-2 and TRBJ2-7, is GAGVSQSPSNKVTEKGKDVELRCDPISGHTALYWYRQSLGQGLEFLIYFQGNSAPDKSGLPSDRFSAERTGGSVSTLTIQRTQQEDSAVYLCASSLAGQVTYEQYFGPGTRLTVT.

The chain links TRBV19 to TRBJ1-5, with 8 bases lining up with TRBD1. Germline CDR1 LNHDA, CDR2 SQIVND (reference sequence). The length of the CDR3 is 14 residues. With 6 bases clipped from V and 5 bases from J, the junction kept 6 bases outside the gene matches. This CDR3 is CASSQYRGDQPQHF. The CDR3 DNA is TGTGCCAGTAGCCAATACAGGGGGGATCAGCCCCAGCATTTT.

There are a few counts of this clone. This chain links TRBV7-6 with TRBJ1-1; D call uncertain. Germline V gives CDR1 SGHVS, CDR2 FNYEAQ. The CDR3 loop spans 13 amino acids. V was clipped by 2 bases and J by 2 bases, with 6 bases between them. The CDR3 DNA reads TGTGCCAGCAGCTTAAAGCAAAACACTGAAGCTTTCTTT. Protein sequence: CASSLKQNTEAFF.

J is TRBJ2-7 and V is TRBV21-1; the table gives TRBD1 as D, unverified against the DNA. TRBV21-1 counts as a pseudogene. The CDR3 consists of 19 residues. The CDR3 DNA follows: TGTGCCAGCAGCGACCCTAAGTCCACGGACATCCACCGCCACTACGAGCAGTACTTC. The encoded protein is CASSDPKSTDIHRHYEQYF.

V and J are TRBV2 and TRBJ2-2; D tentatively reads TRBD1 or TRBD2 (6 bases each). Germline V lookup: CDR1 SNHLY, CDR2 FYNNEI. The CDR3 is made up of 15 amino acids. V was cut by 11 bases and J by 0 bases, with 16 bases left in between. CDR3 loop: CASRGVYPNTGELFF. For the CDR3, the DNA is TGTGCCTCGAGGGGGGTATATCCGAACACCGGGGAGCTGTTTTTT.

This clone occurred once. This chain uses TRBV5-6 with TRBJ1-6, with D perhaps TRBD1 (6 bases). The ends were cut back, 2 bases at V and 6 bases at J, with 9 bases in the middle. This CDR3 spans 14 amino acids. The germline V gene has CDR1 SGHDT and CDR2 YYEEEE. Here the CDR3 reads CASSFGQSNSPLHF. The DNA for the CDR3 is TGTGCCAGCAGCTTCGGACAGTCTAATTCACCCCTCCACTTT.

This chain joins TRBV7-2 and TRBJ2-7; D gene ambiguous. In germline, CDR1 is SGHTA, CDR2 FQGNSA. Trimming removed 1 base from V and 1 base from J, with 8 bases in between. The CDR3 is 14 residues long. CDR3 sequence (DNA): TGTGCCAGCAGCTTAGGCAGCCTATCCTACGAGCAGTACTTC. Protein: CASSLGSLSYEQYF.

V usage is TRBV18 and J usage is TRBJ1-1; D remains unclear. With 2 bases removed from V and 0 bases from J, the gap between germline ends came to 10 bases. The germline V gene has CDR1 KGHSH and CDR2 LQKENI. The CDR3 spans 15 residues. The CDR3 nucleotides read TGTGCCAGCTCACCATTGGGAGGGATGAACACTGAAGCTTTCTTT. Its translation: CASSPLGGMNTEAFF.

J is TRBJ2-7 and V is TRBV6-5; 8 bases match TRBD2. With 2 bases clipped from V and 3 bases from J, the junction kept 9 bases outside the gene matches. CDR3 length: 16 residues. The germline gives CDR1 MNHEY, CDR2 SVGAGI. The CDR3 sequence: CASSYPKRGGLYEQYF. Here the CDR3 DNA reads TGTGCCAGCAGTTACCCGAAGCGCGGGGGGCTCTACGAGCAGTACTTC.

This clone came up many times. CDR3 sequence (DNA): TGTGCCTGGAGTCCTCCCCTCACACGGGGGCTTTATGTAGCCCTCCACTTT. Protein: CAWSPPLTRGLYVALHF. The chain combines TRBV30 with TRBJ1-6, with a weak D call TRBD1 (6 bases). The CDR3 runs to 17 residues. The germline V gene has CDR1 GTSNPN and CDR2 SVGIG (reference sequence). V was shortened by 2 bases and J by 14 bases, with 28 bases between the two germline ends.

This clone has only a few counts. The chain recombines TRBV7-2 with TRBJ1-6, with 7 bases that match TRBD1. Trimming at V came to 3 bases and at J to 10 bases, leaving 3 bases not matched to a gene. The CDR3 runs 13 residues. The germline V gene has CDR1 SGHTA and CDR2 FQGNSA. The CDR3 sequence: CASSFDRDSPLHF. CDR3 DNA sequence: TGTGCCAGCAGCTTTGACAGGGACTCACCCCTCCACTTT.